Sequencing of this TCR beta chain was carried out in a study of PD-1 blockade in classical Hodgkin lymphoma. The protocol was immunoSEQ multiplex PCR, while the TCRdb copy is restricted to in-frame clones and leaves out a portion. Of about 85,000 clones in the sample, approximately 90% were seen once. Time point given: cycle 4 day 1 (C4D1), after less than 7 weeks of nivolumab. All trial patients relapsed after autologous stem cell transplantation. CDR1 is SNHLY and CDR2 is FYNNEI in the germline V gene. Between the trimmed V and J ends, which lost 8 bases and 2 bases, there was a span of 11 bases. This CDR3 has 13 amino acids.

This receptor was obtained from a human donor with classical Hodgkin lymphoma. The sample here was peripheral blood mononuclear cells (PBMCs), taken before the fourth cycle of nivolumab. The chain employs TRBV2 and TRBJ2-3; weak D call: TRBD2 (5 bases). CDR3 in DNA: TGTGCCAGCGTCTCGGGGTACACAGATACGCAGTATTTT. It encodes CASVSGYTDTQYF.